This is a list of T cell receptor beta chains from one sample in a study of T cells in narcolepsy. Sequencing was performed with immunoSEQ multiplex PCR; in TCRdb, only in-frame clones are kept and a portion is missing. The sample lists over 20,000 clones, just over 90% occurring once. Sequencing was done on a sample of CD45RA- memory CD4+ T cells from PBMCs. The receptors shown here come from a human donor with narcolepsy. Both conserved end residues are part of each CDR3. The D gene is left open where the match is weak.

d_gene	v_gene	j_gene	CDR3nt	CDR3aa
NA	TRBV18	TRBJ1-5	TGTGCCAGCTCCCCCATCGTGGTTGACCGAAATCAGCCCCAGCATTTT	CASSPIVVDRNQPQHF
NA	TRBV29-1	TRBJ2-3	TGCAGCGTTGTGGTTAGCACCGCCACAGATACGCAGTATTTT	CSVVVSTATDTQYF
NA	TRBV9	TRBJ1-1	TGTGCCAGCAGCGTAGCTGGAGAGAACACTGAAGCTTTCTTT	CASSVAGENTEAFF
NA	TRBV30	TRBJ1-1	TGTGCCTGGAGAGGACAGATGAACACTGAAGCTTTCTTT	CAWRGQMNTEAFF
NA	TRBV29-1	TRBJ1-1	TGCAGCGTGGCTCCCGGGGCGGTGAACACTGAAGCTTTCTTT	CSVAPGAVNTEAFF
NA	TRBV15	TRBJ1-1	TGTGCCACCGGGGGCGGAACGAACACTGAAGCTTTCTTT	CATGGGTNTEAFF
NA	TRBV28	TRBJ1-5	TGTGCCAGCAGTTTATCAGGCCCCCGGTGGGGGTCCAATCAGCCCCAGCATTTT	CASSLSGPRWGSNQPQHF
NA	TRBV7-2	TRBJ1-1	TGTGCCAGCAGCGAGAGGCCCTCAGCCGAGACTTTCTTT	CASSERPSAETFF
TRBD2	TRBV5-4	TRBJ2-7	TGTGCCAGCAGCCATCCCCTAGCGGGAGGGCCGTCGGGGCAGTACTTC	CASSHPLAGGPSGQYF
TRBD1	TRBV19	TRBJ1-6	TGTGCCAGTAGTAGGGATCGACAGGGCAACGATTCACCCCTCCACTTT	CASSRDRQGNDSPLHF
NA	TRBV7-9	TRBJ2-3	TGTGCCAGCAGCTTTCAAGTCACAGATACGCAGTATTTT	CASSFQVTDTQYF
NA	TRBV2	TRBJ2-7	TGTGCCAACCAGAAAGGACTCTGGAGTGGAGAGCAGTACTTC	CANQKGLWSGEQYF